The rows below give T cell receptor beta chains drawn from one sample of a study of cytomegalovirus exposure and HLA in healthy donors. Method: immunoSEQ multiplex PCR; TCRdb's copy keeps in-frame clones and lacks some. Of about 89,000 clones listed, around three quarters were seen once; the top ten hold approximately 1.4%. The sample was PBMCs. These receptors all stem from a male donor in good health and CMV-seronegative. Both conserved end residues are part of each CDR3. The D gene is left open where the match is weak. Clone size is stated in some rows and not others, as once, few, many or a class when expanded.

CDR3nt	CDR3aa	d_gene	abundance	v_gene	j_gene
TGTGCCAGCAGCTTATCGTTCTCCTACGAGCAGTACTTC	CASSLSFSYEQYF	NA	NA	TRBV7-2	TRBJ2-7
TGTGCCAGCAGCGGGACAGGGTGGCGGACTGAAGCTTTCTTT	CASSGTGWRTEAFF	TRBD1	NA	TRBV7-2	TRBJ1-1
TGCAGCGTGGGGACAGCAAACAGCAATCAGCCCCAGCATTTT	CSVGTANSNQPQHF	TRBD1	NA	TRBV29-1	TRBJ1-5
TGCGCCAGCAGCCCTGTCGGGACTGACTCTGGAAACACCATATATTTT	CASSPVGTDSGNTIYF	NA	NA	TRBV4-3	TRBJ1-3
TGTGCCAGCAGTCCAATGAGCGGAGGCCGGGAGCTGTTTTTT	CASSPMSGGRELFF	NA	NA	TRBV11-3	TRBJ2-2
TGTGCCAGCAGCCTTAGTCCCCTACAGGCCGGGTTTGAAAAACTGTTTTTT	CASSLSPLQAGFEKLFF	NA	few	TRBV11-2	TRBJ1-4
TGCGCCAGCAGTGAGTCGGCGGCTGGAGGGAAACTGTTTTTT	CASSESAAGGKLFF	NA	NA	TRBV10-1	TRBJ1-4
TGTGCCAGCAGAGACGCCCGCGGACAGGGGCGTAAAGCTTTCTTT	CASRDARGQGRKAFF	TRBD1	once	TRBV2	TRBJ1-1
TGTGCCAGCAGTTACCGAGAACAGGGGTACGAGCAGTACTTC	CASSYREQGYEQYF	TRBD1	once	TRBV6-6	TRBJ2-7
TGTGCCAGCAGTGTCATGGAGACCCAGTACTTC	CASSVMETQYF	NA	NA	TRBV2	TRBJ2-5
TGTGCCAGCAGCTTTGAGGCGGCTGGGGCCAACGTCCTGACTTTC	CASSFEAAGANVLTF	NA	NA	TRBV11-2	TRBJ2-6
TGTGCCAGCAGTCCCCGACGGACTAGCGGGGCCTACAATGAGCAGTTCTTC	CASSPRRTSGAYNEQFF	TRBD2	NA	TRBV27	TRBJ2-1
TGTGCCAGCAGCTTAATCTCTCAGGCAGGGTACACTGAAGCTTTCTTT	CASSLISQAGYTEAFF	NA	NA	TRBV11-2	TRBJ1-1
TGTGCCAGCAGCCAAGTCGGGAGCGCTACCATGGGGTTGGGTGAGCAGTTCTTC	CASSQVGSATMGLGEQFF	NA	few	TRBV14	TRBJ2-1
TGTGCCAGCACCCCTAAACGTTTCTCCTACAATGAGCAGTTCTTC	CASTPKRFSYNEQFF	NA	once	TRBV7-8	TRBJ2-1
TGTGCCAGCAACGGGGACAGGGGCGGAAACACTGAAGCTTTCTTT	CASNGDRGGNTEAFF	TRBD1	few	TRBV7-8	TRBJ1-1
TGCAGCGTTGCAGGGGACAATGAGCAGTTCTTC	CSVAGDNEQFF	NA	once	TRBV29-1	TRBJ2-1
TGTGCCAGCAGTCGCTCAGGGGTGGAGGGCTACACCTTC	CASSRSGVEGYTF	NA	NA	TRBV28	TRBJ1-2
TGTGCCAGCAGTTACTCCAACAGTAACACCGGGGAGCTGTTTTTT	CASSYSNSNTGELFF	NA	few	TRBV6-6	TRBJ2-2
TGTGCCAGCAGCCGATACGGGGGTGCTAATGAAAAACTGTTTTTT	CASSRYGGANEKLFF	NA	NA	TRBV7-3	TRBJ1-4
TGTGCCAGCAGCTTCCGGGACAGGGGGCCTCGTAATGAAAAACTGTTTTTT	CASSFRDRGPRNEKLFF	TRBD1	NA	TRBV5-6	TRBJ1-4
TGTGCCAGTAGTATAGGTGGGACAGGTGGTGAAGCTTTCTTT	CASSIGGTGGEAFF	TRBD1	NA	TRBV19	TRBJ1-1
TGTGCCAGCAGTGAAGCGGGAGGAACAGATACGCAGTATTTT	CASSEAGGTDTQYF	TRBD2	NA	TRBV6-4	TRBJ2-3
TGCAGCGTTCGGAGCGAGTTCTATGGCTACACCTTC	CSVRSEFYGYTF	NA	NA	TRBV29-1	TRBJ1-2
TGTGCCAGTAGTCATAGGTCCAGGAAGCCCTACAATGAGCAGTTCTTC	CASSHRSRKPYNEQFF	NA	few	TRBV19	TRBJ2-1
TGCAGCAGTACCACAGGGGGAGTCACCGGGGAGCTGTTTTTT	CSSTTGGVTGELFF	TRBD1	NA	TRBV29-1	TRBJ2-2
TGCGCCAGCAGCCAAGAGGTGGGAACAGGGGTTGAAAAACTGTTTTTT	CASSQEVGTGVEKLFF	TRBD1	NA	TRBV4-3	TRBJ1-4
TGTGCCAGCAGCCGACAGACGGCTAACACTGAAGCTTTCTTT	CASSRQTANTEAFF	NA	NA	TRBV7-9	TRBJ1-1
TGCGCCAGCAGCTCGATGAGGACTAGCGGGGGGTTCCAAGAGACCCAGTACTTC	CASSSMRTSGGFQETQYF	TRBD2	NA	TRBV5-1	TRBJ2-5
TGTGCCAGCAGCTTCCAGCTGGGACAGGGGAACACTGAAGCTTTCTTT	CASSFQLGQGNTEAFF	TRBD1	few	TRBV7-9	TRBJ1-1
TGTGCCAGCAGTCCTCCCGACAGGGGAAAAGCTTTCTTT	CASSPPDRGKAFF	TRBD1	NA	TRBV6-5	TRBJ1-1
TGTGCCAGCAGCTTGTGGCAGGGGGTAATGAACACTGAAGCTTTCTTT	CASSLWQGVMNTEAFF	TRBD1	NA	TRBV5-8	TRBJ1-1
TGTGCCAGCAGCTTAACCGCGGGAGGTCGCACAGATACGCAGTATTTT	CASSLTAGGRTDTQYF	TRBD2	NA	TRBV11-2	TRBJ2-3
TGCAGCGTTGAAGGGTACGGGACAACGTACAATGAGCAGTTCTTC	CSVEGYGTTYNEQFF	NA	once	TRBV29-1	TRBJ2-1
TGTGCCAAACAACAGGGCCGGGACTATGGCTACACCTTC	CAKQQGRDYGYTF	NA	NA	TRBV10-3	TRBJ1-2
TGTGCCAGCAGCTTAGCTAGCTATGGCTACACCTTC	CASSLASYGYTF	NA	few	TRBV11-2	TRBJ1-2
TGTGTCAGCAGCCCATGGAACAGGGGGGGGAGCACAGATACGCAGTATTTT	CVSSPWNRGGSTDTQYF	NA	NA	TRBV9	TRBJ2-3
TGTGCCACCCGGGGGACAGGGGGCGGCTACACCTTC	CATRGTGGGYTF	TRBD1	NA	TRBV10-3	TRBJ1-2
TGTGCCAGCACGGTCGTCGGGGGGTCACGATCAGATACGCAGTATTTT	CASTVVGGSRSDTQYF	TRBD2	NA	TRBV5-8	TRBJ2-3
TGTGCCAGCAGCCCCTCAAGGCGAGGGGGGACAGGGGGCGCCTACGAGCAGTACTTC	CASSPSRRGGTGGAYEQYF	TRBD1	NA	TRBV28	TRBJ2-7
TGTGCCAGCAGTTTAACTGAGGGGGCGCGGGAGACCCAGTACTTC	CASSLTEGARETQYF	TRBD1	NA	TRBV27	TRBJ2-5
TGTGCCAGCAGTTCCCAGGGACTATCTAATGAAAAACTGTTTTTT	CASSSQGLSNEKLFF	NA	NA	TRBV27	TRBJ1-4
TGTGCCAGCAGCGGAGAAGCTCACCGACTAGCTCGCGAGCAGTACTTC	CASSGEAHRLAREQYF	TRBD2	NA	TRBV7-9	TRBJ2-7
TGCGCCAGCAGCCAAGATCGACGGGGGGACTCGGAGCTGTTTTTT	CASSQDRRGDSELFF	TRBD2	few	TRBV4-3	TRBJ2-2
TGTGCCAGCAGCGCGTCCGTGGACACTGAAGCTTTCTTT	CASSASVDTEAFF	NA	NA	TRBV11-2	TRBJ1-1
TGCGCCAGCAGCGGGGGGGTCCAAGAGACCCAGTACTTC	CASSGGVQETQYF	TRBD2	NA	TRBV5-1	TRBJ2-5
TGCGCCAGCAGCCTACAGGGGGGTCAGCCCCAGCATTTT	CASSLQGGQPQHF	TRBD1	NA	TRBV5-1	TRBJ1-5
TGTGCCAGCAGCGTTGTGGGGACAGTTAATGAAAAACTGTTTTTT	CASSVVGTVNEKLFF	TRBD1	NA	TRBV25-1	TRBJ1-4
TGTGCCAGCAGTAAGGGGACAGGGGGAGGTTTGAACACTGAAGCTTTCTTT	CASSKGTGGGLNTEAFF	TRBD1	NA	TRBV2	TRBJ1-1
TGTGCCAGCAGTTTATACAGGGGCCCCTACGAGCAGTACTTC	CASSLYRGPYEQYF	TRBD1	once	TRBV28	TRBJ2-7
TGTGCCAGCAGCCCGGGACAGGGGTTGGCCGGGGAGCTGTTTTTT	CASSPGQGLAGELFF	TRBD1	once	TRBV5-4	TRBJ2-2
TGTGCCAGCAGCCGGGCGGGGGGCGACACTGAAGCTTTCTTT	CASSRAGGDTEAFF	NA	few	TRBV5-4	TRBJ1-1
TGTGCCAGCAGTCCTCGACAGGGAAGGGGCAATCAGCCCCAGCATTTT	CASSPRQGRGNQPQHF	TRBD1	NA	TRBV28	TRBJ1-5